This T cell receptor beta chain appears in the sequencing data of a study of T cell repertoires in cytomegalovirus infection. Study-wide context: Indicated by public TCR beta signatures were CMV infection and matching HLA type.

Regarding this clonotype: The antigen is not known.

The V and J ends lost 6 bases and 4 bases, in that order; junction bases with no gene match: 18. Germline CDR1 and CDR2: KGHSH and LQKENI. The CDR3 has 19 amino acids. In TCRdb, the reads were re-called with MiXCR into one record per CDR3 protein. The profile shows more than 650,000 distinct CDR3 sequences, 35% to 45% of them singletons. General study points: Carriers of CMV plus the relevant HLA were identified by cumulative public TCR beta family frequency. Clonotype analysis showed dominance of the ex vivo response by HLA-C-restricted CMV-specific TCR beta clonotypes.

This sequence originates from a human donor in good health (CMV status not recorded). Some clones in this sample may be carry-over from other donors' samples. The chain couples TRBV18 to TRBJ1-5, with TRBD1 matching over 10 bases. Sequences were obtained from PBMCs. The CDR3: CASSPTGTGVLRSNQPQHF. In DNA form, the CDR3 reads TGTGCCAGCTCCCCAACCGGGACAGGGGTCTTAAGAAGTAATCAGCCCCAGCATTTT.